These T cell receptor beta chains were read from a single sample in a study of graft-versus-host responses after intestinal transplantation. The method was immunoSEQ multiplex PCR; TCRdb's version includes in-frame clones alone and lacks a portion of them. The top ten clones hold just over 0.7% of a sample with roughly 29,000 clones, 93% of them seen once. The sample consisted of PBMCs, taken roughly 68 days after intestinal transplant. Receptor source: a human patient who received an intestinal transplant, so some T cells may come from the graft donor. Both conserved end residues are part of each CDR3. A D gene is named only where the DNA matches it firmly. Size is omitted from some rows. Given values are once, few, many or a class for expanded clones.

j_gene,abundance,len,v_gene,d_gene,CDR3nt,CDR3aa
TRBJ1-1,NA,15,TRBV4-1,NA,TGCGCCAGCAGCCAAGGGGGGCTCCTAGGCACTGAAGCTTTCTTT,CASSQGGLLGTEAFF
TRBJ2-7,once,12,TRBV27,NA,TGTGCCAGCAGTTCGACAGGCTACGAGCAGTACTTC,CASSSTGYEQYF
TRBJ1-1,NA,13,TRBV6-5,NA,TGTGCCAGCAGTTACGCCTGGACAGCTGAAGCTTTCTTT,CASSYAWTAEAFF
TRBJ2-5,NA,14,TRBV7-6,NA,TGTGCCAGCAGCTTTCGGAGTCAGGGCGAGACCCAGTACTTC,CASSFRSQGETQYF
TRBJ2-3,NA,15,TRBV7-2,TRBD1,TGTGCCAGCAGCCACGGGACAGGTTTTACAGATACGCAGTATTTT,CASSHGTGFTDTQYF
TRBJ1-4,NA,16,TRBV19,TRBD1,TGTGCCAGTAGTATATACTACAGGGGGCGGAATGAAAAACTGTTTTTT,CASSIYYRGRNEKLFF
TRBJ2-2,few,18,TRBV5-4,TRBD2,TGTGCCAGCAGCCCCACTAGCGGGAGGGCCGTGACCACCGGGGAGCTGTTTTTT,CASSPTSGRAVTTGELFF
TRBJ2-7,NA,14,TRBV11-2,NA,TGTGCCAGCAGCTTCACAGCCCAGGACTACGAGCAGTACTTC,CASSFTAQDYEQYF
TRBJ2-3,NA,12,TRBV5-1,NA,TGCGCCAGCAGATTTAGCACAGATACGCAGTATTTT,CASRFSTDTQYF
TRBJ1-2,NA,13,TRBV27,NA,TGTGCCAGCAGGCAAGACAGGTACTATGGCTACACCTTC,CASRQDRYYGYTF